This TCR beta chain comes out of a study of T-cell reconstitution after alpha-beta-depleted transplantation in children. This clonotype was recorded at least ten times. The CDR3 runs 16 residues. V was pared by 6 bases and J by 7 bases, with 12 bases of the junction left unmatched. The germline gives CDR1 SGHRS, CDR2 YFSETQ. Unique molecular identifiers were built into the TCRbeta library. TCRdb passed the PCR reads through MiXCR, listing each CDR3 protein once. Among 100,000 to 120,000 distinct CDR3 sequences listed, about a tenth were seen once. The sequenced sample was PBMCs from the stem cell graft donor, obtained from the stem cell graft. The sequence was obtained from a human donor who donated a stem cell graft to a child with acute lymphoblastic leukemia. The chain couples TRBV5-1 to TRBJ2-4, with 11 bases aligning to TRBD1. The CDR3 sequence is CASMAGTGGSRNIQYF. CDR3 DNA sequence: TGCGCCAGCATGGCCGGGACAGGGGGTTCTCGGAACATTCAGTACTTC. Full variable domain (rest looked up from reference TRBV5-1 and TRBJ2-4): KAGVTQTPRYLIKTRGQQVTLSCSPISGHRSVSWYQQTPGQGLQFLFEYFSETQRNKGNFPGRFSGRQFSNSRSEMNVSTLELGDSALYLCASMAGTGGSRNIQYFGAGTRLSVL.